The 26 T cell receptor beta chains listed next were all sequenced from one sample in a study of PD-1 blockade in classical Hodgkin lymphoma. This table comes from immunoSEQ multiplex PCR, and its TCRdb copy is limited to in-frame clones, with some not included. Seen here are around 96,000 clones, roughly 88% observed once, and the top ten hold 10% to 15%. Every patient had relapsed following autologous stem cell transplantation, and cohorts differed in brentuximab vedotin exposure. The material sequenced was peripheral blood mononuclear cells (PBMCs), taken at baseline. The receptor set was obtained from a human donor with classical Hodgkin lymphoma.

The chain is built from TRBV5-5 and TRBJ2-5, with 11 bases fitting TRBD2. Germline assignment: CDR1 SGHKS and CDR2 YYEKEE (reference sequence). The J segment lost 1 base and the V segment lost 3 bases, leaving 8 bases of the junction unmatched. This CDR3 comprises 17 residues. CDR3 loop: CASSSGLAVKGQETQYF. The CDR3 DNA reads TGTGCCAGCAGCTCGGGACTAGCGGTGAAGGGCCAAGAGACCCAGTACTTC.

As DNA, the CDR3 is TGTGCCAGCAGCAACGGACAGTGGGGCGGGGAGACCCAGTACTTC. Its translation: CASSNGQWGGETQYF. The V call is TRBV7-2, the J call TRBJ2-5; D is perhaps TRBD1 (6 bases). From germline, CDR1 is SGHTA and CDR2 FQGNSA. The CDR3 is made up of 15 amino acids. V dropped 5 bases and J dropped 5 bases, with 18 bases sitting between them.

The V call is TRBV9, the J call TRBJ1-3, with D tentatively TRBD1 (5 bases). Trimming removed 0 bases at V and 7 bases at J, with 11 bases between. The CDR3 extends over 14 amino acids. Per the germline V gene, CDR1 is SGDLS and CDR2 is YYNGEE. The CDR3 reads CASSVAREGNTIYF. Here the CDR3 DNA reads TGTGCCAGCAGCGTAGCTCGCGAGGGGAACACCATATATTTT.

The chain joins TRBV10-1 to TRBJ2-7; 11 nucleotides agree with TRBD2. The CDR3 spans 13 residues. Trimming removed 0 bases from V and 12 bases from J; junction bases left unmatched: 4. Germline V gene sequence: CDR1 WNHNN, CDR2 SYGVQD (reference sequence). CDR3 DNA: TGCGCCAGCAGTGAGTCACTAGCGGGGGTCCCGTACTTC. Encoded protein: CASSESLAGVPYF.

The CDR3 sequence: CASSLGQDSQEQFF. CDR3 DNA sequence: TGTGCCAGCAGCTTAGGTCAGGACAGCCAAGAGCAGTTCTTC. The gene calls are TRBV11-3 and TRBJ2-1, with D possibly being TRBD1 (6 bases). CDR1 and CDR2 from the germline V gene are SGHNT and YENEEA. This CDR3 comprises 14 residues. The V and J ends lost 1 base and 10 bases respectively, with 14 bases between them.

CDR3 DNA: TGTGCCAGCAGCGAGATAGCGGGAGTGGAAAATGAGCAGTTCTTC. The encoded protein is CASSEIAGVENEQFF. The chain has TRBV9 and TRBJ2-1; 9 bases match TRBD2. The CDR3 is 15 amino acids. Per the germline V gene, CDR1 is SGDLS and CDR2 is YYNGEE. The V segment lost 3 bases and the J segment 7 bases; nucleotides outside the gene matches: 8.

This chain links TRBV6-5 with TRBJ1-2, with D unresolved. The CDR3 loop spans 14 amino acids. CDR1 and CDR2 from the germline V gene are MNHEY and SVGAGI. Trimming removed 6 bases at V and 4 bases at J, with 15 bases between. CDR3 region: CASSHKTAFYGYTF. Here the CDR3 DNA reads TGTGCCAGCAGCCATAAAACCGCGTTCTATGGCTACACCTTC.

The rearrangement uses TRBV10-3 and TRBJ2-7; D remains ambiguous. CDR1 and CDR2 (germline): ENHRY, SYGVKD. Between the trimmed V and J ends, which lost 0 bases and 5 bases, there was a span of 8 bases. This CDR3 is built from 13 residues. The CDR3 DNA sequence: TGTGCCATCAGTGAGTCGGGGTTCGACGAGCAGTACTTC. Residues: CAISESGFDEQYF.

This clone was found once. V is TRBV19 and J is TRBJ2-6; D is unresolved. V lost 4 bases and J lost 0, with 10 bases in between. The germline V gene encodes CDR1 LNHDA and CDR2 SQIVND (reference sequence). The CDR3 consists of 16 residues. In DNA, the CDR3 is TGTGCCAGTAGTACCCGGACGGCCTCTGGGGCCAACGTCCTGACTTTC. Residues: CASSTRTASGANVLTF.

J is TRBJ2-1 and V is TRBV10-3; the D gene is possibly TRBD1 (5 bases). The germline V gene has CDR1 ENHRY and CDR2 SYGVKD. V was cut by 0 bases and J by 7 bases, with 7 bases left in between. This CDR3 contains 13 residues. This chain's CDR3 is CAISESTENEQFF. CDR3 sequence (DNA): TGTGCCATCAGTGAGTCGACAGAAAATGAGCAGTTCTTC.

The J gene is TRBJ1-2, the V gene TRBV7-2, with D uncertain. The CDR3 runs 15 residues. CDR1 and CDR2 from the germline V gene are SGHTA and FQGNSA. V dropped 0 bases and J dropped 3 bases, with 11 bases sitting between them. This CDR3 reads CASSLATRKDYGYTF. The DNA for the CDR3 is TGTGCCAGCAGCTTAGCGACCAGGAAGGACTATGGCTACACCTTC.

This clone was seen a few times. CDR3 in DNA: TGTGCCAGCAGCCCGCGGGGGAGCTCCTACGAGCAGTACTTC. It encodes CASSPRGSSYEQYF. The J gene is TRBJ2-7, the V gene TRBV7-2, with TRBD2 identical over 7 bases. This CDR3 comprises 14 residues. Germline V lookup: CDR1 SGHTA, CDR2 FQGNSA. V gave up 5 bases and J gave up 0 bases; unmatched junction bases: 4.

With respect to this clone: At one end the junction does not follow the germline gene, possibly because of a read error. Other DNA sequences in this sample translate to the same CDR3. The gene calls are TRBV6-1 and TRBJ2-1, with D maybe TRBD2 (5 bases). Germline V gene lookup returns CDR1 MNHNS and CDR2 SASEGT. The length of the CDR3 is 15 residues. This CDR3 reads CASSKEGWVGNEQFF. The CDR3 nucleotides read TGTGCTAGCAGTAAAGAGGGTTGGGTCGGCAATGAGCAGTTCTTC.

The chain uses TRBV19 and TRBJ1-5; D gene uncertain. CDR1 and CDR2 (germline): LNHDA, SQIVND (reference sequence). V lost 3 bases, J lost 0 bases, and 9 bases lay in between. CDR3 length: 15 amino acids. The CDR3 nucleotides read TGTGCCAGTAGTATTTACGGTAATAGCAATCAGCCCCAGCATTTT. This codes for CASSIYGNSNQPQHF.

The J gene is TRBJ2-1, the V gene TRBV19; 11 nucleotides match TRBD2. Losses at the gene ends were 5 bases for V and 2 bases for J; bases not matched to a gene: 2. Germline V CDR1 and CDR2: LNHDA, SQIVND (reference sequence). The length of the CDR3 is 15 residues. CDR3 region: CASSLLAGAYNEQFF. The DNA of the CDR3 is TGTGCCAGTAGTTTACTAGCGGGGGCCTACAATGAGCAGTTCTTC.

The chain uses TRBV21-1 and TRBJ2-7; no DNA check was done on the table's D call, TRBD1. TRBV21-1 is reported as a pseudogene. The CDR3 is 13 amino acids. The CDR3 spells CASFRDNTYEQYF. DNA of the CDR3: TGTGCCAGCTTCCGGGACAACACCTACGAGCAGTACTTC.

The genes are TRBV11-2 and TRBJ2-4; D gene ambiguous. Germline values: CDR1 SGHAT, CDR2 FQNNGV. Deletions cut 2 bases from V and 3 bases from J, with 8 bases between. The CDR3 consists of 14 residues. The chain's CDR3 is CASSLTFGKNIQYF. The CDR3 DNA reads TGTGCCAGCAGCTTAACATTCGGCAAAAACATTCAGTACTTC.

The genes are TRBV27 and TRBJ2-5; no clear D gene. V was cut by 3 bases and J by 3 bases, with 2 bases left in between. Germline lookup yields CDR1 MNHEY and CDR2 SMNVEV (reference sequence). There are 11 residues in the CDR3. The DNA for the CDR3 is TGTGCCAGCAGTTTGAAAGAGACCCAGTACTTC. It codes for CASSLKETQYF.

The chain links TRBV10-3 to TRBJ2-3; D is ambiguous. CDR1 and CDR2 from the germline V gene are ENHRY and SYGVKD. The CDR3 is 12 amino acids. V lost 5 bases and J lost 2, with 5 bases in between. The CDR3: CAISQTTDTQYF. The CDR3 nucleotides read TGTGCCATCAGTCAGACCACAGATACGCAGTATTTT.

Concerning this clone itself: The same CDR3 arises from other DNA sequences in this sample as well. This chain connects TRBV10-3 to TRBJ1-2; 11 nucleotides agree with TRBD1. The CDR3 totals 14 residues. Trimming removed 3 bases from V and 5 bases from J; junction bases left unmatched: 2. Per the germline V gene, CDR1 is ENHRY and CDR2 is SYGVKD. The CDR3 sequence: CAISEGTGGYGYTF. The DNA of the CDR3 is TGTGCCATCAGTGAAGGGACAGGGGGTTATGGCTACACCTTC.

The CDR3 region has the DNA TGTGCCAGCTCCTTTAAGGGCCGCTACGAGCAGTACTTC. This translates into CASSFKGRYEQYF. This rearrangement joins TRBV5-4 to TRBJ2-7; D gene uncertain. Between the trimmed V and J ends, which lost 7 bases and 3 bases, there was a span of 14 bases. This CDR3 has 13 amino acids. Germline V CDR1 and CDR2: SGHNT, YYREEE (reference sequence).

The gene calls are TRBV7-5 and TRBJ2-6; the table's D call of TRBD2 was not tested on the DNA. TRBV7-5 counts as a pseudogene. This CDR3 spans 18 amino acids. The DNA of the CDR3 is TGTGTCAGAAGCTTACCCTCAAATGGTAGCTCTGGGGCCAACGTCCTGACTTTC. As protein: CVRSLPSNGSSGANVLTF.

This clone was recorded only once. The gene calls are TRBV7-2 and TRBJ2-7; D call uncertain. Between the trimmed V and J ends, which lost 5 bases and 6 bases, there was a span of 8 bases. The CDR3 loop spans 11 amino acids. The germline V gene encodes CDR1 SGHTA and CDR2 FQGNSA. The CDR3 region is CASSQASEQYF. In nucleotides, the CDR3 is TGTGCCAGCAGCCAAGCATCCGAGCAGTACTTC.

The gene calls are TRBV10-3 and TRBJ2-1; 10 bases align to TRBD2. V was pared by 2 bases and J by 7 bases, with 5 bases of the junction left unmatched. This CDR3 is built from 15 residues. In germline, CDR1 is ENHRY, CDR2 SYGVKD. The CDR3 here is CAISETASGSNEQFF. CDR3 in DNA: TGTGCCATCAGTGAGACGGCTAGCGGGAGTAATGAGCAGTTCTTC.

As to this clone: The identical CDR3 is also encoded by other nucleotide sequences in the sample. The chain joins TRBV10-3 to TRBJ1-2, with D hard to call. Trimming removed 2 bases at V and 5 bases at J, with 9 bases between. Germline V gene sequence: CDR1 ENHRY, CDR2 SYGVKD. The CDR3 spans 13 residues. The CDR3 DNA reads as TGTGCCATCAGTGAGGCAGGCAGTTATGGCTACACCTTC. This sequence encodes CAISEAGSYGYTF.

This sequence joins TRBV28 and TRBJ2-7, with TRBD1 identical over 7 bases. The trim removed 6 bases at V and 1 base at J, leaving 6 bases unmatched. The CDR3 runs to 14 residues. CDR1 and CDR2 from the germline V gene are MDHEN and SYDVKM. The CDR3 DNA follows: TGTGCCAGCAGCGTATCGGGACAGTCCTACGAGCAGTACTTC. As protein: CASSVSGQSYEQYF.